Each of the 22 T cell receptor beta chains below was sequenced from the same sample in a study of cytomegalovirus exposure and HLA in healthy donors. Use of 60 Vbeta and 13 Jbeta primers characterized the PCR. Here immunoSEQ multiplex PCR was the method, and the copy in TCRdb shows in-frame clones only, minus some. The sample comprises approximately 200,000 clones, nearly 80% of which are singletons, and around 1.7% rests with the top ten. Sequencing was carried out using PBMCs. The receptors were gathered from a man aged 18 to 29 in good health and CMV-seronegative.

This clone was detected a few times. This chain links TRBV5-6 with TRBJ1-1, with D unclear. V lost 4 bases and J lost 3, with 10 bases in between. This CDR3 has 13 amino acids. The germline gives CDR1 SGHDT, CDR2 YYEEEE. CDR3 coding DNA: TGTGCCAGCAGCCCCACCTCGGACACTGAAGCTTTCTTT. Amino acids: CASSPTSDTEAFF.

The genes are TRBV7-8 and TRBJ1-5, with D possibly being TRBD1 (6 bases). V lost 2 bases, J lost 5 bases, and 16 bases lay in between. The CDR3 is made up of 16 amino acids. Germline V gene lookup returns CDR1 SGHVS and CDR2 FQNEAQ. The CDR3 DNA reads as TGTGCCAGCAGCTTAACTAAGCAGGGGTTAGATCAGCCCCAGCATTTT. It is translated as CASSLTKQGLDQPQHF.

The chain links TRBV5-1 to TRBJ2-1; 16 bases match TRBD2. The CDR3 spans 18 residues. V lost 2 bases, J lost 10 bases, and 12 bases stayed unmatched. Germline loops: CDR1 SGHRS, CDR2 YFSETQ. The CDR3 nucleotides are TGCGCCAGCAGCTTTGGGACCAACCCGGGACTAGCGGGAGGGGAGCAGTTCTTC. This translates into CASSFGTNPGLAGGEQFF.

This clone was found a few times. The chain combines TRBV29-1 with TRBJ1-2; TRBD1 is a possible D gene (6 bases). Germline V gives CDR1 SQVTM, CDR2 ANQGSEA. Trimming cost V 0 bases and J 8 bases, with 16 bases left between them. This CDR3 region has 14 residues. CDR3 coding DNA: TGCAGCGTTGAAGATCCGACAGGATTCGGGGGCTACACCTTC. Its translation is CSVEDPTGFGGYTF.

The V and J genes are TRBV4-2 and TRBJ2-1, with a tentative D call TRBD2 (7 bases). Germline CDR1 LGHNA, CDR2 YNFKEQ. The length of the CDR3 is 17 residues. V was pared by 0 bases and J by 4 bases, with 16 bases between. In nucleotides, the CDR3 is TGTGCCAGCAGCCAAGAAATTGGAGGGGGGGCATACAATGAGCAGTTCTTC. Encoded protein: CASSQEIGGGAYNEQFF.

This clone was counted once. The V call is TRBV18, the J call TRBJ2-7; D might be TRBD1 (5 bases). This CDR3 region has 14 residues. Germline CDR1 and CDR2: KGHSH and LQKENI. V lost 4 bases and J lost 6, with 16 bases in between. The CDR3 sequence is CASSQSNRLSEQYF. CDR3 sequence (DNA): TGTGCCAGCTCACAGAGTAACAGGCTAAGCGAGCAGTACTTC. Variable domain in full (rest from reference TRBV18 and TRBJ2-7): NAGVMQNPRHLVRRRGQEARLRCSPMKGHSHVYWYRQLPEEGLKFMVYLQKENIIDESGMPKERFSAEFPKEGPSILRIQQVVRGDSAAYFCASSQSNRLSEQYFGPGTRLTVT.

The chain recombines TRBV5-4 with TRBJ2-7, with 9 bases matching TRBD2. J lost 6 bases, V lost 0 bases, and 7 bases had no gene match. The germline CDR1 and CDR2 sequences are SGHNT and YYREEE (reference sequence). This CDR3 has 15 residues. DNA for the CDR3: TGTGCCAGCAGCTTGGGGGGTAGCGGGAGCGGCGAGCAGTACTTC. Translation: CASSLGGSGSGEQYF.

The V gene is TRBV7-9, the J gene TRBJ2-7; 12 nucleotides line up with TRBD2. This CDR3 spans 16 amino acids. V gave up 6 bases and J gave up 1 base; unmatched junction bases: 7. CDR1 is SEHNR and CDR2 is FQNEAQ in the germline V gene (reference sequence). Here the CDR3 DNA reads TGTGCCAGCAGTTGGACTAGCGGGGATTTTTCCTACGAGCAGTACTTC. Residues: CASSWTSGDFSYEQYF.

The chain has TRBV6-5 and TRBJ1-1, with 7 bases identical to TRBD1. The CDR3 runs 13 residues. Trimming took 6 bases from V and 0 from J; bases not matched to a gene: 1. The germline CDR1 and CDR2 sequences are MNHEY and SVGAGI. The CDR3 DNA follows: TGTGCCAGCAGAGGGACAGTGAACACTGAAGCTTTCTTT. Protein: CASRGTVNTEAFF.

This chain joins TRBV7-2 and TRBJ2-7; possible D gene TRBD1, 5 bases. The germline gives CDR1 SGHTA, CDR2 FQGNSA. Trimming removed 5 bases from V and 7 bases from J, with 21 bases in between. The CDR3 spans 15 residues. The CDR3 loop is CASSVFRDPKPEQYF. The CDR3, as DNA: TGTGCCAGCAGCGTTTTCAGGGATCCAAAACCGGAGCAGTACTTC.

This clone came up a few times. The chain couples TRBV19 to TRBJ1-2; 7 bases agree with TRBD1. The germline CDR1 and CDR2 sequences are LNHDA and SQIVND (reference sequence). This CDR3 spans 14 amino acids. Germline trimming cut 8 bases from V and 5 bases from J; bases unmatched to any gene: 11. The CDR3 bases are TGTGCCAGTGGCGGGCGGGGACAGATATATGGCTACACCTTC. This codes for CASGGRGQIYGYTF.

The chain recombines TRBV29-1 with TRBJ2-6; TRBD1 aligns across 9 bases. The CDR3 sequence is 16 residues long. Trimming removed 4 bases from V and 0 bases from J; junction bases left unmatched: 4. Germline CDR1 SQVTM, CDR2 ANQGSEA. The CDR3 nucleotides are TGCAGCGTTGGTGACAGGGGGAGCTCTGGGGCCAACGTCCTGACTTTC. It is translated as CSVGDRGSSGANVLTF.

V gene TRBV6-5 combines with J gene TRBJ1-4; D perhaps matches TRBD1 (6 bases). This CDR3 has 15 amino acids. The V end lost 2 bases, the J end lost 7 bases, and 14 bases lay between the germline ends. From germline, CDR1 is MNHEY and CDR2 SVGAGI. The CDR3 DNA follows: TGTGCCAGCAGTTACCTGCCCCAGGGGAGTGAAAAACTGTTTTTT. This encodes CASSYLPQGSEKLFF.

The V and J genes are TRBV5-1 and TRBJ2-3; D unresolved. The V gene lost 4 bases and the J gene lost 6 bases, with 21 bases spanning the gap. The germline gives CDR1 SGHRS, CDR2 YFSETQ. The CDR3 is 16 amino acids. CDR3 in amino acids: CASSVAPPHTLDTQYF. The CDR3 DNA reads as TGCGCCAGCAGCGTAGCCCCGCCGCATACGTTGGATACGCAGTATTTT.

This chain links TRBV7-6 with TRBJ1-1; 8 positions match TRBD1. The germline V gene has CDR1 SGHVS and CDR2 FNYEAQ. Trimming removed 5 bases from V and 4 bases from J; junction bases left unmatched: 6. There are 14 residues in the CDR3. The DNA of the CDR3 is TGTGCCAGCAGCGATGGACAGGGAGGCACTGAAGCTTTCTTT. It encodes CASSDGQGGTEAFF.

The chain employs TRBV5-1 and TRBJ2-5; tentatively, D is TRBD1 (6 bases). CDR1 is SGHRS and CDR2 is YFSETQ in the germline V gene. Deletions cut 1 base from V and 1 base from J, with 11 bases between. This CDR3 is 15 amino acids long. The CDR3 DNA reads as TGCGCCAGCAGCTTGTCGGCAGGGGCCCAAGAGACCCAGTACTTC. This sequence encodes CASSLSAGAQETQYF. The full variable domain, in which reference TRBV5-1 and TRBJ2-5 provide the parts outside the CDR3, is KAGVTQTPRYLIKTRGQQVTLSCSPISGHRSVSWYQQTPGQGLQFLFEYFSETQRNKGNFPGRFSGRQFSNSRSEMNVSTLELGDSALYLCASSLSAGAQETQYFGPGTRLLVL.

V is TRBV4-3 and J is TRBJ1-1; the D is unclear. The CDR3 loop spans 13 amino acids. Germline V CDR1 and CDR2: LGHNA, YSLEER. V shed 3 bases and J shed 7 bases, with 12 bases lying between them. The DNA for the CDR3 is TGCGCCAGCAGCCAGGCCGATAGAGGTGAAGCTTTCTTT. Translating it yields CASSQADRGEAFF.

The chain recombines TRBV12-1 with TRBJ1-1; the D call TRBD1 from the table was never checked on the DNA. TRBV12-1 is assigned pseudogene status. The CDR3 contains 16 residues. In DNA form, the CDR3 reads TGTGCCAGCAGCCAAGGGACAGCGCAGGGGAACACTGAAGCTTTCTTT. Its protein is CASSQGTAQGNTEAFF.

This clone turned up a few times. The CDR3 here is CASSVGRGGTQYF. The DNA for the CDR3 is TGTGCCAGCAGCGTAGGTCGAGGGGGTACGCAGTATTTT. The V call is TRBV9, the J call TRBJ2-3; D might be TRBD1 (6 bases). The V end was cut by 0 bases, the J end by 8 bases, with 10 bases between. In germline, CDR1 is SGDLS, CDR2 YYNGEE. The CDR3 is made up of 13 amino acids.

This chain connects TRBV27 to TRBJ2-5, with 11 bases identical to TRBD2. J gave up 2 bases and V 6 bases, and 5 bases lay outside the gene matches. The CDR3 contains 15 residues. CDR1 is MNHEY and CDR2 is SMNVEV in the germline V gene (reference sequence). The CDR3 DNA reads TGTGCCAGCAGGGGACTAGCGGCGTTACAAGAGACCCAGTACTTC. It is translated as CASRGLAALQETQYF.

This clone was seen just once. The V call is TRBV7-9, the J call TRBJ1-1, with D perhaps matching TRBD1 (6 bases). There are 14 residues in the CDR3. V lost 5 bases, J lost 6 bases, and 16 bases lay in between. Germline V gene lookup returns CDR1 SEHNR and CDR2 FQNEAQ (reference sequence). CDR3 sequence reads: CASSQGSVTAEAFF. DNA for the CDR3: TGTGCCAGCAGCCAGGGGTCGGTTACGGCTGAAGCTTTCTTT. The full variable domain, completed using reference TRBV7-9 and TRBJ1-1, is DTGVSQNPRHKITKRGQNVTFRCDPISEHNRLYWYRQTLGQGPEFLTYFQNEAQLEKSRLLSDRFSAERPKGSFSTLEIQRTEQGDSAMYLCASSQGSVTAEAFFGQGTRLTVV.

V usage is TRBV6-6 and J usage is TRBJ2-7, with D possibly being TRBD1 (6 bases). V lost 0 bases and J lost 5, with 14 bases in between. This CDR3 is built from 15 residues. Germline CDR1 and CDR2: MNHNY and SVGAGI (reference sequence). CDR3 bases: TGTGCCAGCAGTTACTCGTCGCCAGGGGATAACGAGCAGTACTTC. Its protein is CASSYSSPGDNEQYF.